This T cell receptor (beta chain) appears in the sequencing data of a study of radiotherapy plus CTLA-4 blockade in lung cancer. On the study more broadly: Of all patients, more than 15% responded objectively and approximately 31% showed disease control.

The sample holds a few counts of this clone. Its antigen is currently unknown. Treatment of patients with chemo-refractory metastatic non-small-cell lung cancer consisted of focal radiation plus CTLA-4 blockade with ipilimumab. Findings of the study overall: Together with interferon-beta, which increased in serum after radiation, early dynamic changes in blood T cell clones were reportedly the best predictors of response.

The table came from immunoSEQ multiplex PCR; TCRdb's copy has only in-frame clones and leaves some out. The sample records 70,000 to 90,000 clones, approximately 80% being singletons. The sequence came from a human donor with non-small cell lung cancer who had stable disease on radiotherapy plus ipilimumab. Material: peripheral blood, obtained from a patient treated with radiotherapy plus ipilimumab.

The CDR3 region is CASSLYNEQFF. In nucleotides, the CDR3 is TGTGCCAGCAGCTTGTACAATGAGCAGTTCTTC. The chain joins TRBV5-4 to TRBJ2-1; D remains ambiguous. Germline V gene data show CDR1 as SGHNT and CDR2 as YYREEE (reference sequence). Trimming cost V 1 base and J 4 bases, with 0 bases left between them. The CDR3 has 11 residues.